The next 8 T cell receptor beta chains were all read from a single sample in a study of cytomegalovirus exposure and HLA in healthy donors. The repertoire was sequenced with immunoSEQ multiplex PCR; TCRdb's copy has only in-frame clones and lacks some. The sample has approximately 160,000 clones, about 96% seen once. Specimen: PBMCs. All receptors come from a young woman in good health and CMV-seronegative.

The chain joins TRBV4-2 to TRBJ2-5; weak D call: TRBD1 (6 bases). Trimming stripped 5 bases from V and 11 bases from J, with 15 bases between. Per germline, CDR1 LGHNA and CDR2 YNFKEQ. The CDR3 runs to 12 residues. The DNA of the CDR3 is TGTGCCAGCAGCGGGCTGGGGGCAGAGCAGTACTTC. Residues: CASSGLGAEQYF.

This sequence joins TRBV7-9 and TRBJ1-4; TRBD1 agrees at 11 bases. Germline assignment: CDR1 SEHNR and CDR2 FQNEAQ (reference sequence). The CDR3 has 16 amino acids. The J segment lost 5 bases and the V segment lost 5 bases, leaving 7 bases of the junction unmatched. The CDR3, as DNA: TGTGCCAGCAGCACGGGACAGGGGGTGACCAATGAAAAACTGTTTTTT. Translating it yields CASSTGQGVTNEKLFF.

The chain uses TRBV6-5 and TRBJ1-1; possibly TRBD1 for D (5 bases). CDR3 length: 14 residues. Germline V gives CDR1 MNHEY, CDR2 SVGAGI. Trimming took off 6 bases at V and 11 bases at J, with 22 bases between the two ends. CDR3 in DNA: TGTGCCAGCAGCAAACCAGGGTCACAAGGGATGGCTTTCTTT. Residues: CASSKPGSQGMAFF.

This chain uses TRBV18 with TRBJ2-7; 9 bases fit TRBD1. Germline CDR1 and CDR2: KGHSH and LQKENI. The CDR3 is 14 amino acids. Trimming at V came to 3 bases and at J to 5 bases, leaving 5 bases not matched to a gene. The chain's CDR3 is CASSPPGTGNEQYF. The CDR3 DNA follows: TGTGCCAGCTCACCGCCCGGGACAGGGAACGAGCAGTACTTC.

The chain has TRBV27 and TRBJ2-1, with 13 bases identical to TRBD2. Germline V gene data show CDR1 as MNHEY and CDR2 as SMNVEV (reference sequence). The CDR3 is 16 residues long. Unmatched junction bases numbered 4, after V lost 2 bases and J lost 6 bases. In nucleotides, the CDR3 is TGTGCCAGCAGTTTAATACTAGCGGGGGGGCCCAATGAGCAGTTCTTC. It encodes CASSLILAGGPNEQFF.

V usage is TRBV7-9 and J usage is TRBJ1-1; the D gene is possibly TRBD1 (5 bases). V was pared by 3 bases and J by 0 bases, with 11 bases between. The CDR3 runs 15 residues. Germline CDR1 and CDR2: SEHNR and FQNEAQ (reference sequence). The chain's CDR3 is CASSLGTRVNTEAFF. CDR3 DNA sequence: TGTGCCAGCAGCTTGGGGACTCGCGTGAACACTGAAGCTTTCTTT.

The rearrangement uses TRBV9 and TRBJ2-7; TRBD1 might be the D (5 bases). Per the germline V gene, CDR1 is SGDLS and CDR2 is YYNGEE. Trimming took off 0 bases at V and 2 bases at J, with 9 bases between the two ends. The CDR3 contains 14 residues. The CDR3 region has the DNA TGTGCCAGCAGCGTAGTTCCAGGGACCTACGAGCAGTACTTC. As protein: CASSVVPGTYEQYF.

V is TRBV6-6 and J is TRBJ2-1, with TRBD2 identical over 8 bases. CDR3 length equals 14 residues. Germline CDR1 and CDR2: MNHNY and SVGAGI (reference sequence). Losses at the gene ends were 7 bases for V and 0 bases for J; bases not matched to a gene: 2. CDR3 DNA: TGTGCCAGCACCGGGGGGGCCTCCTACAATGAGCAGTTCTTC. Its translation is CASTGGASYNEQFF.